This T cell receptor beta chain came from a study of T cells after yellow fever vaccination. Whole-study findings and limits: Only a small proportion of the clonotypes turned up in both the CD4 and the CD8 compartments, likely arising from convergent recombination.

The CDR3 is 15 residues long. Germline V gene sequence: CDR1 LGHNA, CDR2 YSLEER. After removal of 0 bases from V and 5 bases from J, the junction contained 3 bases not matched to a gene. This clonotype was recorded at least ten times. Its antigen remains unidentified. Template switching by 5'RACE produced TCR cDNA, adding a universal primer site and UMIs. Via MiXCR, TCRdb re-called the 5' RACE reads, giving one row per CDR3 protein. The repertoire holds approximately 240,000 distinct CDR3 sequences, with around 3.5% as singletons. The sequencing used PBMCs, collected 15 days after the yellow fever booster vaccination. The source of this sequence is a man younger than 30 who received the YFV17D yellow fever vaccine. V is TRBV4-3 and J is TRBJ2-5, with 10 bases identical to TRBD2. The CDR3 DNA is TGCGCCAGCAGCCAAGAACTAGCGGGAATCGAGACCCAGTACTTC. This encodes CASSQELAGIETQYF.